This T cell receptor (beta chain) was recorded in a study of PD-1 blockade in classical Hodgkin lymphoma. Study findings and constraints: Newly diagnosed patients were said to have less baseline TCR diversity than healthy donors did. Those achieving complete response showed baseline diversity like newly diagnosed patients.

Generated by immunoSEQ multiplex PCR, the TCRdb table keeps only in-frame clones and is missing some. The top ten clones hold more than 3% of a sample with over 25,000 clones, less than 75% of them seen once. The CDR3 contains 16 residues. V lost 0 bases and J 4 bases, leaving 12 bases between the germline ends. Germline V CDR1 and CDR2: LGHNA, YNFKEQ. This clone appeared a few times. What it recognizes is unknown. The time point: cycle 4 day 1 (C4D1), after 6 weeks of nivolumab. Every patient relapsed after autologous stem cell transplantation, and brentuximab vedotin exposure varied. The receptor comes from a human donor with classical Hodgkin lymphoma. The chain links TRBV4-2 to TRBJ1-4; D is undetermined. The input for sequencing was peripheral blood mononuclear cells (PBMCs), taken before the fourth cycle of nivolumab. CDR3 bases: TGTGCCAGCAGCCAAGACCCAGCAGACATTAATGAAAAACTGTTTTTT. This translates into CASSQDPADINEKLFF.